This passage covers 30 T cell receptor beta chains from one sample sequenced in a study of T cells after posttransplantation cyclophosphamide. A marrow graft followed busulfan-fludarabine conditioning, with cyclophosphamide on days +3 and +4. Libraries were prepared by immunoSEQ multiplex PCR; TCRdb keeps only in-frame clonotypes and omits some of them. Of 16,000 or so clones in the sample, roughly 92% are singletons; the top ten hold almost 0.55%. The specimen was CD4+ T cells sorted from blood, collected after allogeneic stem cell transplant with posttransplant cyclophosphamide. These receptors originate from a male patient in his sixties or seventies who received an allogeneic stem cell transplant from a related donor and was CMV-positive. Part of the T cell pool may stem from the graft donor.

The chain carries TRBV6-5 and TRBJ2-3, with TRBD1 matching 7 bases. Germline CDR1 reads MNHEY; CDR2 reads SVGAGI. This CDR3 is built from 13 residues. V shed 6 bases, J shed 2 bases, and the junction held 2 bases outside the gene matches. CDR3 sequence reads: CASSDRATDTQYF. CDR3 sequence (DNA): TGTGCCAGCAGCGACAGGGCCACAGATACGCAGTATTTT.

This chain links TRBV4-3 with TRBJ1-2; D perhaps matches TRBD1 (6 bases). CDR1 is LGHNA, CDR2 YSLEER, per germline. With 4 bases removed from V and 7 bases from J, the gap between germline ends came to 19 bases. CDR3 length: 15 amino acids. The CDR3 loop reads CASSPQGNLEGGYTF. CDR3 in DNA: TGCGCCAGCAGCCCACAGGGCAACCTCGAAGGTGGCTACACCTTC.

The chain recombines TRBV7-2 with TRBJ2-1; 10 bases agree with TRBD2. The CDR3 is made up of 17 amino acids. The trim removed 5 bases at V and 7 bases at J, leaving 14 bases unmatched. Germline V gives CDR1 SGHTA, CDR2 FQGNSA. CDR3 nucleotides: TGTGCCAGCAGCCCCCAGGTATCTAGCGGGGGTTATAATGAGCAGTTCTTC. Translation: CASSPQVSSGGYNEQFF.

V usage is TRBV2 and J usage is TRBJ2-5; 13 bases agree with TRBD2. There are 14 residues in the CDR3. Looked up from germline, CDR1 is SNHLY and CDR2 is FYNNEI. J gave up 4 bases and V 6 bases, and 2 bases lay outside the gene matches. CDR3 loop: CASRGTSGAETQYF. In DNA form, the CDR3 reads TGTGCCAGCAGGGGGACTAGCGGGGCAGAGACCCAGTACTTC.

This clone was recorded a few times. The chain combines TRBV25-1 with TRBJ2-3; 7 bases line up with TRBD2. The ends lost 5 bases at V and 1 base at J; junction bases unmatched: 3. The CDR3 loop spans 14 amino acids. CDR1 is MGHDK and CDR2 is SYGVNS in the germline V gene. DNA for the CDR3: TGTGCCAGCAGTCGGCTAGCGGGCACAGATACGCAGTATTTT. This codes for CASSRLAGTDTQYF.

The chain couples TRBV28 to TRBJ2-3; tentative D call: TRBD2 (6 bases). Trimming pared 4 bases from V and 0 bases from J, leaving 11 bases between. Germline V CDR1 and CDR2: MDHEN, SYDVKM. CDR3 length: 15 residues. The CDR3 DNA is TGTGCCAGCAGTTCTCGGGCGGGGAGCACAGATACGCAGTATTTT. Its translation is CASSSRAGSTDTQYF. Drawing the rest from reference TRBV28 and TRBJ2-3, the complete variable domain is DVKVTQSSRYLVKRTGEKVFLECVQDMDHENMFWYRQDPGLGLRLIYFSYDVKMKEKGDIPEGYSVSREKKERFSLILESASTNQTSMYLCASSSRAGSTDTQYFGPGTRLTVL.

The chain has TRBV7-9 and TRBJ1-2; 7 bases align to TRBD1. The length of the CDR3 is 13 residues. Looked up from germline, CDR1 is SEHNR and CDR2 is FQNEAQ (reference sequence). The ends lost 5 bases at V and 4 bases at J; junction bases unmatched: 4. The CDR3 spells CASSRTGSYGYTF. The CDR3 coding sequence is TGTGCCAGCAGCCGGACAGGCAGCTATGGCTACACCTTC.

The CDR3 bases are TGTGCCAGTAGTATAGTGGGGACTAGCGGGGGGCGCTACGAGCAGTACTTC. Protein sequence: CASSIVGTSGGRYEQYF. This chain links TRBV19 with TRBJ2-7; 15 bases line up with TRBD2. CDR3 size: 17 residues. V was pared by 1 base and J by 3 bases, with 4 bases of the junction left unmatched. Germline V gives CDR1 LNHDA, CDR2 SQIVND (reference sequence).

The chain combines TRBV7-2 with TRBJ2-3, with D uncertain. Germline CDR1 reads SGHTA; CDR2 reads FQGNSA. The CDR3 covers 14 residues. Trimming removed 3 bases from V and 2 bases from J, with 9 bases in between. CDR3 sequence: CASSLQRSTDTQYF. The DNA for the CDR3 is TGTGCCAGCAGCTTGCAGCGATCCACAGATACGCAGTATTTT.

The genes are TRBV11-3 and TRBJ2-3; D may be TRBD2 (5 bases). The germline V gene has CDR1 SGHNT and CDR2 YENEEA. The ends were cut back, 5 bases at V and 0 bases at J, with 9 bases in the middle. The CDR3 length is 14 residues. DNA of the CDR3: TGTGCCAGCAGCCCGGGGTTCAGCACAGATACGCAGTATTTT. Translating it yields CASSPGFSTDTQYF.

The chain has TRBV21-1 and TRBJ1-2. TRBV21-1 is recorded as a pseudogene. The length of the CDR3 is 15 residues. The CDR3 nucleotides are TGTGCCAGCAGCGGGGCGGGGCCCATGGGGTATGGCTACACCTTC. Amino acids: CASSGAGPMGYGYTF.

The chain combines TRBV15 with TRBJ2-7; 8 bases are shared with TRBD2. The CDR3 runs to 14 residues. CDR1 and CDR2 from the germline V gene are LNHNV and YYDKDF (reference sequence). V was pared by 4 bases and J by 3 bases, with 5 bases of the junction left unmatched. CDR3 DNA: TGTGCCACCAGCACGGGAGGGGGTGGCTACGAGCAGTACTTC. Protein product: CATSTGGGGYEQYF.

This chain links TRBV5-1 with TRBJ1-4; maybe TRBD1 (6 bases). The CDR3 is 15 residues long. V lost 2 bases to trimming and J lost 4 bases, with 12 bases between them. Germline loops: CDR1 SGHRS, CDR2 YFSETQ. The CDR3 loop is CASSLQGFLNEKLFF. For the CDR3, the DNA is TGCGCCAGCAGCTTACAGGGTTTTCTTAATGAAAAACTGTTTTTT. The complete variable domain, with remaining parts taken from reference TRBV5-1 and TRBJ1-4, reads KAGVTQTPRYLIKTRGQQVTLSCSPISGHRSVSWYQQTPGQGLQFLFEYFSETQRNKGNFPGRFSGRQFSNSRSEMNVSTLELGDSALYLCASSLQGFLNEKLFFGSGTQLSVL.

The chain combines TRBV7-6 with TRBJ2-2, with 7 bases identical to TRBD1. The germline gives CDR1 SGHVS, CDR2 FNYEAQ. The CDR3 length is 16 residues. The V gene end was trimmed by 2 bases and the J gene end by 4 bases; junction bases not matched to a gene: 7. CDR3: CASSLKGAPGTGELFF. The CDR3 bases are TGTGCCAGCAGCTTAAAGGGGGCCCCGGGCACCGGGGAGCTGTTTTTT.

V gene TRBV19 combines with J gene TRBJ2-1; maybe TRBD1 (6 bases). CDR3 size: 17 residues. The germline CDR1 and CDR2 sequences are LNHDA and SQIVND (reference sequence). Between the trimmed V and J ends, which lost 5 bases and 6 bases, there was a span of 23 bases. CDR3 nucleotide sequence: TGTGCCAGTAGTCCCACCCCGACAGGCCCCAGCCCCAATGAGCAGTTCTTC. It yields the protein CASSPTPTGPSPNEQFF.

The CDR3 nucleotides read TGTGCCAGTAGTTCCCCTGCGGCCAGCGGGCGCCTTGATGGGACCCAGTACTTC. Protein: CASSSPAASGRLDGTQYF. V and J are TRBV19 and TRBJ2-5, with D tentatively TRBD2 (6 bases). Trimming cost V 5 bases and J 7 bases, with 29 bases left between them. From germline, CDR1 is LNHDA and CDR2 SQIVND (reference sequence). The length of the CDR3 is 18 residues.

A few counts support this clone. CDR3 loop: CAWSVRGEKLFF. CDR3 nucleotide sequence: TGTGCCTGGAGTGTTAGAGGCGAAAAACTGTTTTTT. The rearrangement joins TRBV30 to TRBJ1-4; D uncertain. Germline CDR1 and CDR2: GTSNPN and SVGIG (reference sequence). This CDR3 region has 12 residues. Trimming cost V 0 bases and J 8 bases, with 7 bases left between them.

The chain couples TRBV2 to TRBJ1-3; the D gene is possibly TRBD1 (5 bases). The CDR3 has 15 amino acids. With 7 bases removed from V and 4 bases from J, the gap between germline ends came to 17 bases. CDR1 and CDR2 from the germline V gene are SNHLY and FYNNEI. CDR3 sequence reads: CASKQGSGAGNTIYF. The CDR3 DNA sequence: TGTGCCAGCAAGCAGGGATCCGGAGCCGGAAACACCATATATTTT. The variable domain in full, with the rest retrieved from reference TRBV2 and TRBJ1-3, is EPEVTQTPSHQVTQMGQEVILRCVPISNHLYFYWYRQILGQKVEFLVSFYNNEISEKSEIFDDQFSVERPDGSNFTLKIRSTKLEDSAMYFCASKQGSGAGNTIYFGEGSWLTVV.

The V gene is TRBV9, the J gene TRBJ2-7; TRBD1 matches at 8 bases. The CDR3 consists of 17 residues. Looked up from germline, CDR1 is SGDLS and CDR2 is YYNGEE. The trim removed 0 bases at V and 3 bases at J, leaving 11 bases unmatched. The CDR3 DNA follows: TGTGCCAGCAGCGTAGAGTGGGGGACGGACAGGGACTACGAGCAGTACTTC. It translates to CASSVEWGTDRDYEQYF. Supplemented by reference TRBV9 and TRBJ2-7, the full variable domain reads DSGVTQTPKHLITATGQRVTLRCSPRSGDLSVYWYQQSLDQGLQFLIQYYNGEERAKGNILERFSAQQFPDLHSELNLSSLELGDSALYFCASSVEWGTDRDYEQYFGPGTRLTVT.

The chain has TRBV11-2 and TRBJ2-2; perhaps TRBD2 as D (5 bases). The V and J ends lost 2 bases and 5 bases respectively, with 9 bases between them. The germline CDR1 and CDR2 sequences are SGHAT and FQNNGV. CDR3 length: 14 amino acids. In DNA, the CDR3 is TGTGCCAGCAGCTTAACCCCGGGGACCGGGGAGCTGTTTTTT. Its translation: CASSLTPGTGELFF.

The V and J genes are TRBV27 and TRBJ1-5, with D possibly TRBD1 on 6 matching bases. CDR1 is MNHEY, CDR2 SMNVEV, per germline (reference sequence). V was trimmed by 6 bases and J by 0 bases, leaving 12 bases between them. The CDR3 contains 15 residues. CDR3 nucleotide sequence: TGTGCCAGCAGAAGGGGGGGCTATAGCAATCAGCCCCAGCATTTT. This translates into CASRRGGYSNQPQHF.

The chain has TRBV19 and TRBJ1-1, with a possible D match to TRBD1 (6 bases). The ends were cut back, 6 bases at V and 4 bases at J, with 18 bases in the middle. CDR1 and CDR2 from the germline V gene are LNHDA and SQIVND (reference sequence). CDR3 length: 15 amino acids. The CDR3 sequence is CASRDRGGLGTEAFF. CDR3 bases: TGTGCCAGTAGGGATAGGGGGGGTCTGGGCACTGAAGCTTTCTTT.

The gene calls are TRBV10-3 and TRBJ1-2, with TRBD1 as a possible D gene (5 bases). Deletions cut 8 bases from V and 4 bases from J, with 20 bases between. The CDR3 totals 15 residues. The V gene's germline CDR1 is ENHRY and CDR2 SYGVKD. This chain's CDR3 is CAIHSTETDVYGYTF. The CDR3 DNA reads TGTGCCATCCACTCCACCGAGACAGACGTCTATGGCTACACCTTC.

The chain couples TRBV7-3 to TRBJ2-2, with a weak D call TRBD1 (6 bases). V was cut by 1 base and J by 6 bases, with 15 bases left in between. The CDR3 is 16 amino acids. CDR1 and CDR2 from the germline V gene are SGHTA and FQGTGA. CDR3 nucleotides: TGTGCCAGCAGCTTAAATCGGGACATAAGTCCCGGGGAGCTGTTTTTT. Translation gives CASSLNRDISPGELFF. Complete variable domain (other parts from reference TRBV7-3 and TRBJ2-2): GAGVSQTPSNKVTEKGKYVELRCDPISGHTALYWYRQSLGQGPEFLIYFQGTGAADDSGLPNDRFFAVRPEGSVSTLKIQRTERGDSAVYLCASSLNRDISPGELFFGEGSRLTVL.

V usage is TRBV5-6 and J usage is TRBJ2-1; 11 bases fit TRBD2. Unmatched junction bases numbered 11, after V lost 5 bases and J lost 10 bases. CDR1 is SGHDT, CDR2 YYEEEE, per germline. The CDR3 runs to 15 residues. The CDR3 nucleotides are TGTGCCAGCAGTTTAATAGCGGGGGGGCCACGGGAGCAGTTCTTC. This translates into CASSLIAGGPREQFF. The full variable domain, rest sourced from reference TRBV5-6 and TRBJ2-1, is DAGVTQSPTHLIKTRGQQVTLRCSPKSGHDTVSWYQQALGQGPQFIFQYYEEEERQRGNFPDRFSGHQFPNYSSELNVNALLLGDSALYLCASSLIAGGPREQFFGPGTRLTVL.

This sequence joins TRBV10-2 and TRBJ2-2; 8 bases are shared with TRBD2. In germline, CDR1 is WSHSY, CDR2 SAAADI. V gave up 4 bases and J gave up 1 base; unmatched junction bases: 8. CDR3 size: 17 residues. The DNA for the CDR3 is TGCGCCAGCAGTGGCCGAGCGGGGGCTATGAACACCGGGGAGCTGTTTTTT. Protein product: CASSGRAGAMNTGELFF.

The rearrangement joins TRBV2 to TRBJ2-1; perhaps TRBD1 as D (5 bases). The CDR3 sequence is 12 residues long. The V end was cut by 8 bases, the J end by 6 bases, with 11 bases between. Germline assignment: CDR1 SNHLY and CDR2 FYNNEI. CDR3 DNA: TGTGCCAGCGCGACAGAGTTCAATGAGCAGTTCTTC. This sequence encodes CASATEFNEQFF.

V usage is TRBV29-1 and J usage is TRBJ2-5, with D maybe TRBD2 (6 bases). This CDR3 comprises 12 residues. Looked up from germline, CDR1 is SQVTM and CDR2 is ANQGSEA. The CDR3 DNA sequence: TGCGGCGGCGGGACGGCTCCTGGGGAGCAGTACTTC. Translated: CGGGTAPGEQYF.

The V gene is TRBV7-2, the J gene TRBJ2-7; D perhaps matches TRBD1 (6 bases). With 1 base removed from V and 1 base from J, the gap between germline ends came to 17 bases. Germline assignment: CDR1 SGHTA and CDR2 FQGNSA. The length of the CDR3 is 17 residues. DNA for the CDR3: TGTGCCAGCAGCTTAGGTTATGGGACACGGGTTTCCTACGAGCAGTACTTC. This translates into CASSLGYGTRVSYEQYF.

The chain employs TRBV2 and TRBJ2-3; possible D gene TRBD2, 6 bases. The CDR3 is made up of 14 amino acids. V was pared by 7 bases and J by 6 bases, with 17 bases between. Germline CDR1 reads SNHLY; CDR2 reads FYNNEI. For the CDR3, the DNA is TGTGCCAGCACCCTGGGACTCGGAGCTGATACGCAGTATTTT. Protein: CASTLGLGADTQYF.